This T cell receptor beta chain was sequenced during a study of CD8+ T cells in alopecia areata. Study at large: Treated patients swallowed 5 to 10 mg of oral tofacitinib twice daily. Scoring treated patients' severity relied on the percentage of scalp area affected. Study-level results: Expanded CD8+ clones among the top 100, and scalp clonality, were significantly decreased by tofacitinib. Having one nonresponder leaves uncertain how baseline CD8+ expansion relates to response.

Sequencing templates came from extracted RNA that was reverse transcribed into cDNA. Assay: immunoSEQ multiplex PCR; the TCRdb copy retains only in-frame clones and omits some. The table lists 150,000 to 200,000 clones, more than 55% of them singletons. Remarks on this clone: The antigen remains undetermined.

Stated treatment: oral pan-JAK inhibitor, 5-10 mg twice daily. The germline V gene encodes CDR1 GTSNPN and CDR2 SVGIG (reference sequence). The V gene lost 2 bases and the J gene lost 7 bases, with 15 bases spanning the gap. CDR3 size: 14 residues. The specimen comprised CD4+ T cells sorted from blood, sampled at approximately week 50, from a patient treated with tofacitinib. The chain joins TRBV30 to TRBJ1-5, with a possible D match to TRBD1 (5 bases). This sequence was found in a human donor with alopecia areata. CDR3 coding DNA: TGTGCCTGGAGTACAGAAAGGGGTTCGCAGCCCCAGCATTTT. Protein: CAWSTERGSQPQHF. Full variable domain (rest looked up from reference TRBV30 and TRBJ1-5): SQTIHQWPATLVQPVGSPLSLECTVEGTSNPNLYWYRQAAGRGLQLLFYSVGIGQISSEVPQNLSASRPQDRQFILSSKKLLLSDSGFYLCAWSTERGSQPQHFGDGTRLSIL.